This T cell receptor (beta chain) was found in a study of shared clonotypes between healthy human individuals. Study conclusions and caveats: Sequencing depth was expected to influence donor clonotype sharing.

To note about this clone: Its target is unknown.

CDR3 length: 15 amino acids. V lost 1 base to trimming and J lost 3 bases, with 10 bases between them. Germline CDR1 is SSHAT and CDR2 is FNYEAQ (reference sequence). Repertoires were generated with immunoSEQ multiplex PCR, while TCRdb's copy carries only in-frame clones and drops some. The sample includes 800,000 to 950,000 clones, around 96% of them seen just once. CD45RO-negative, CCR7-selected cells formed the naive CD8 fraction, which excluded terminally differentiated effector memory CD45RA+ cells. V gene TRBV7-7 combines with J gene TRBJ2-1; D uncertain. The source is a man aged 25-45 years in good health. The source material was naive CD8+ T cells sorted from blood. CDR3 sequence (DNA): TGTGCCAGCAGCTTAGTGCCGTCGGTCTACAATGAGCAGTTCTTC. Amino acid sequence: CASSLVPSVYNEQFF.